A single sample gave rise to the 21 T cell receptor beta chains below, sequenced in a study of vaccination and CD4 T cells after COVID-19. Oncomine TCR Beta short-read sequencing was applied to DNA from cultured CD4+ T cells. TCRdb processed the PCR reads anew with MiXCR; each CDR3 protein has one entry. The sample has about 6,000 distinct CDR3 sequences, less than 50% seen once. Sample treatment: approximately 9-day PBMC culture with coronavirus spike peptide pools or control peptides (ViraFEST assay). The collection of CD4+ T cells from the unexposed donor took place before the COVID-19 pandemic (2011-2018). Their recognized antigens are unknown. Source material: CD4+ T cells from blood, cultured in vitro. The receptors were sampled from a human donor in good health.

This rearrangement joins TRBV6-1 to TRBJ2-7, with TRBD1 matching over 8 bases. CDR1 is MNHNS and CDR2 is SASEGT in the germline V gene. This CDR3 contains 15 residues. Losses at the gene ends were 4 bases for V and 0 bases for J; bases not matched to a gene: 5. The CDR3 loop reads CASSVGQGPSYEQYF. The CDR3 DNA reads as TGTGCCAGCAGTGTAGGACAGGGTCCCTCCTACGAGCAGTACTTC.

Only a few counts were recorded for this clonotype. This chain joins TRBV7-2 and TRBJ1-3; D may be TRBD1 (5 bases). The CDR3 is 16 amino acids. V was trimmed by 5 bases and J by 0 bases, leaving 14 bases between them. Germline CDR1 is SGHTA and CDR2 is FQGNSA. The chain's CDR3 is CASSRWVGGSGNTIYF. The CDR3 nucleotides read TGTGCCAGCAGCCGGTGGGTGGGGGGCTCTGGAAACACCATATATTTT.

V is TRBV6-1 and J is TRBJ2-5; D is uncertain. The CDR3 loop spans 17 amino acids. V was pared by 0 bases and J by 5 bases, with 19 bases between. Looked up from germline, CDR1 is MNHNS and CDR2 is SASEGT. CDR3 loop: CASSEASHASLWETQYF. The CDR3 DNA sequence: TGTGCCAGCAGTGAAGCGTCGCACGCGAGTCTATGGGAGACCCAGTACTTC.

The chain has TRBV28 and TRBJ1-1; unclear D gene. Germline CDR1 MDHEN, CDR2 SYDVKM. CDR3 length: 16 residues. Deletions cut 4 bases from V and 1 base from J, with 16 bases between. CDR3 protein: CASSSTMGIPNTEAFF. CDR3 bases: TGTGCCAGCAGTTCCACTATGGGGATACCGAACACTGAAGCTTTCTTT.

This clonotype came up a few times. The chain uses TRBV7-2 and TRBJ2-5; TRBD1 matches 7 bases. The CDR3 runs 15 residues. CDR1 SGHTA and CDR2 FQGNSA come from the germline V gene. The J segment lost 2 bases and the V segment lost 1 base, leaving 4 bases of the junction unmatched. The CDR3 DNA follows: TGTGCCAGCAGCTTAGGTAGCAGGGGGCAAGAGACCCAGTACTTC. Translated: CASSLGSRGQETQYF.

The chain couples TRBV6-5 to TRBJ1-5; 7 nucleotides line up with TRBD1. Germline CDR1 reads MNHEY; CDR2 reads SVGAGI. V was pared by 4 bases and J by 3 bases, with 6 bases of the junction left unmatched. The CDR3 loop spans 15 amino acids. The CDR3 DNA sequence: TGTGCCAGCAGTTCCTACGGGACAGTCAATCAGCCCCAGCATTTT. Translation gives CASSSYGTVNQPQHF.

The chain employs TRBV12-3 or TRBV12-4 and TRBJ2-4; tentative D call: TRBD1 (6 bases). This CDR3 has 14 amino acids. Trimming left V 1 base short and J 8 bases short, with 12 bases between. The CDR3 spells CASSLEVQGHIQYF. The CDR3 DNA reads as TGTGCCAGCAGTTTAGAAGTCCAGGGGCACATTCAGTACTTC.

The chain employs TRBV7-6 and TRBJ1-6; 7 nucleotides match TRBD1. The CDR3 contains 13 residues. CDR1 is SGHVS and CDR2 is FNYEAQ in the germline V gene. The ends lost 2 bases at V and 10 bases at J; junction bases unmatched: 2. DNA for the CDR3: TGTGCCAGCAGCTTAACAGGGGACTCACCCCTCCACTTT. Translation: CASSLTGDSPLHF.

This clonotype was detected a few times. The chain couples TRBV4-3 to TRBJ1-6, with 8 bases matching TRBD1. Trimming removed 0 bases from V and 9 bases from J; junction bases left unmatched: 4. The CDR3 consists of 15 residues. Germline CDR1 and CDR2: LGHNA and YSLEER. The CDR3 nucleotides are TGCGCCAGCAGCCAAGACACAGGGGGTTCTTCACCCCTCCACTTT. Protein sequence: CASSQDTGGSSPLHF.

This chain links TRBV11-2 with TRBJ1-2; D not resolved. V was cut by 1 base and J by 8 bases, with 8 bases left in between. Germline V gives CDR1 SGHAT, CDR2 FQNNGV. The CDR3 is 12 residues long. Here the CDR3 reads CASSLGARGYTF. The CDR3 coding sequence is TGTGCCAGCAGCTTAGGTGCTCGCGGCTACACCTTC.

V is TRBV20-1 and J is TRBJ2-3; D remains unclear. This CDR3 comprises 16 residues. Between the trimmed V and J ends, which lost 0 bases and 3 bases, there was a span of 16 bases. The germline CDR1 and CDR2 sequences are DFQATT and SNEGSKA (reference sequence). DNA of the CDR3: TGCAGTGCTAGAGATGGGATGCGGCCGGATACAGATACGCAGTATTTT. Residues: CSARDGMRPDTDTQYF.

The chain employs TRBV28 and TRBJ2-7, with TRBD1 matching over 9 bases. Germline V CDR1 and CDR2: MDHEN, SYDVKM. The CDR3 has 16 amino acids. V trimming: 3 bases; J trimming: 2 bases; junction bases outside the gene matches: 8. The CDR3 region is CASSLGSGQGTYEQYF. CDR3 sequence (DNA): TGTGCCAGCAGTTTGGGGTCGGGACAGGGTACCTACGAGCAGTACTTC.

The J gene is TRBJ2-3, the V gene TRBV20-1; 11 bases are a match to TRBD2. The V gene end was trimmed by 3 bases and the J gene end by 2 bases; junction bases not matched to a gene: 7. Germline assignment: CDR1 DFQATT and CDR2 SNEGSKA (reference sequence). CDR3 length equals 16 residues. This chain's CDR3 is CSASAPSGGITDTQYF. The CDR3, as DNA: TGCAGTGCTAGCGCACCTAGCGGGGGGATCACAGATACGCAGTATTTT.

This chain joins TRBV19 and TRBJ2-7, with 8 bases aligning to TRBD1. CDR3 length: 17 residues. Germline assignment: CDR1 LNHDA and CDR2 SQIVND (reference sequence). Trimming removed 4 bases from V and 7 bases from J; junction bases left unmatched: 18. CDR3 amino acids: CASSKQGAIFTRLEQYF. CDR3 DNA: TGTGCCAGTAGTAAGCAGGGGGCGATCTTTACAAGGTTGGAGCAGTACTTC.

The chain combines TRBV6-2 or TRBV6-3 with TRBJ2-6, with 7 bases that match TRBD1. The CDR3 contains 17 residues. V trimming: 8 bases; J trimming: 4 bases; junction bases outside the gene matches: 14. Germline V gene sequence: CDR1 MNHEY, CDR2 SVGEGT. In DNA, the CDR3 is TGTGCCAGCGGGGACAGATCCATTTTGGGGGGGGCCAACGTCCTGACTTTC. Its protein is CASGDRSILGGANVLTF.

The CDR3 is CARRPCLGRAIHEQYF. CDR3 nucleotides: TGTGCCAGGAGACCTTGTTTGGGGAGGGCTATTCACGAGCAGTACTTC. This chain links TRBV7-7 with TRBJ2-7; 7 bases line up with TRBD2. J lost 5 bases, V lost 9 bases, and 19 bases had no gene match. Germline V lookup: CDR1 SSHAT, CDR2 FNYEAQ (reference sequence). The CDR3 is 16 amino acids.

This clonotype was found a few times. The J gene is TRBJ1-2, the V gene TRBV7-9; the match to TRBD1 covers 7 bases. The ends lost 5 bases at V and 7 bases at J; junction bases unmatched: 13. The CDR3 is 15 residues long. Germline values: CDR1 SEHNR, CDR2 FQNEAQ (reference sequence). As DNA, the CDR3 is TGTGCCAGCAGCACCCCGGTAGGGGGCTTCGGTGGCTACACCTTC. Protein product: CASSTPVGGFGGYTF.

This clonotype has just a few counts. In DNA, the CDR3 is TGCAGTGCTAGAGTATCTAGCGCGGTACAAGAGACCCAGTACTTC. It yields the protein CSARVSSAVQETQYF. This rearrangement joins TRBV20-1 to TRBJ2-5, with D possibly TRBD2 on 6 matching bases. The CDR3 spans 15 residues. Germline-derived CDR1 and CDR2 are DFQATT and SNEGSKA (reference sequence). V lost 1 base and J lost 2, with 14 bases in between.

The rearrangement uses TRBV5-1 and TRBJ2-1; 7 bases are a match to TRBD1. The V gene end was trimmed by 4 bases and the J gene end by 7 bases; junction bases not matched to a gene: 5. The CDR3 has 13 residues. Germline CDR1 and CDR2: SGHRS and YFSETQ. Here the CDR3 DNA reads TGCGCCAGCAGCCTGGGGACAGTTAATGAGCAGTTCTTC. Translation gives CASSLGTVNEQFF.

This clonotype occurred a few times. This rearrangement joins TRBV6-2 or TRBV6-3 to TRBJ2-5; TRBD2 aligns across 9 bases. Trimming cost V 2 bases and J 5 bases; bases outside gene matches: 6. This CDR3 has 15 amino acids. Germline CDR1 and CDR2: MNHEY and SVGEGT. The CDR3 protein is CASSYGGRVTETQYF. DNA for the CDR3: TGTGCCAGCAGTTACGGCGGGAGGGTAACTGAGACCCAGTACTTC.

The sample holds a few counts of this clonotype. The V and J genes are TRBV5-4 and TRBJ2-2; 8 bases are a match to TRBD2. V lost 6 bases, J lost 0 bases, and 7 bases stayed unmatched. CDR1 and CDR2 (germline): SGHNT, YYREEE (reference sequence). CDR3 length: 16 residues. The CDR3 coding sequence is TGTGCCAGCATCCCGGGGGGGGCCGCGAACACCGGGGAGCTGTTTTTT. Amino acid sequence: CASIPGGAANTGELFF.